A single sample gave rise to the 29 T cell receptor beta chains below, sequenced in a study of radiation and T cells in renal cell carcinoma. The time point here: blood 4 weeks post-SBRT, at nephrectomy. Treatment of the sample: 15 Gy SBRT to primary tumor, nephrectomy 4 weeks later. Method: immunoSEQ multiplex PCR; TCRdb's copy keeps in-frame clones and lacks some. The table has around 94,000 clones, over 80% seen once. The specimen comprised blood, sampled from a patient whose treatment included radiotherapy and nephrectomy. These receptors all come from a man in his fifties or sixties with renal cell carcinoma.

The rearrangement joins TRBV5-1 to TRBJ2-5; TRBD2 matches at 10 bases. The CDR3 length is 15 residues. J lost 3 bases, V lost 2 bases, and 4 bases had no gene match. Germline V gene sequence: CDR1 SGHRS, CDR2 YFSETQ. CDR3 bases: TGCGCCAGCAGCTTAGGGACTAGCGACGAAGAGACCCAGTACTTC. Its translation: CASSLGTSDEETQYF.

The chain links TRBV30 to TRBJ1-2; D remains ambiguous. Germline V gene data show CDR1 as GTSNPN and CDR2 as SVGIG (reference sequence). V lost 2 bases to trimming and J lost 2 bases, with 12 bases between them. This CDR3 is built from 14 residues. CDR3 loop: CAWSLRPHNYGYTF. For the CDR3, the DNA is TGTGCCTGGAGTTTACGACCGCACAACTATGGCTACACCTTC.

The chain combines TRBV7-2 with TRBJ2-3; 14 positions agree with TRBD2. Germline CDR1 SGHTA, CDR2 FQGNSA. Germline trimming cut 1 base from V and 14 bases from J; bases unmatched to any gene: 11. The CDR3 spans 16 residues. The CDR3: CASSLEGTSGRFRRYF. CDR3 DNA sequence: TGTGCCAGCAGCTTAGAGGGGACTAGCGGGAGATTTCGGCGGTATTTT.

This chain joins TRBV7-2 and TRBJ2-5; weak D call: TRBD2 (5 bases). This CDR3 is built from 12 residues. The germline V gene encodes CDR1 SGHTA and CDR2 FQGNSA. Deletions cut 3 bases from V and 3 bases from J, with 5 bases between. CDR3 loop: CASSLGEETQYF. CDR3 DNA sequence: TGTGCCAGCAGCTTGGGAGAAGAGACCCAGTACTTC.

The genes are TRBV7-3 and TRBJ2-5; TRBD2 aligns across 7 bases. The CDR3 loop spans 13 amino acids. Losses at the gene ends were 2 bases for V and 4 bases for J; bases not matched to a gene: 1. Germline CDR1 SGHTA, CDR2 FQGTGA. This CDR3 is CASSLSGGETQYF. Written as DNA, the CDR3 is TGTGCCAGCAGCTTATCGGGGGGAGAGACCCAGTACTTC.

This chain connects TRBV5-1 to TRBJ2-1; 7 bases map to TRBD2. Germline-derived CDR1 and CDR2 are SGHRS and YFSETQ. The length of the CDR3 is 14 residues. V was clipped by 3 bases and J by 2 bases; unmatched bases: 2. CDR3 bases: TGCGCCAGCAGCTGGAGCGGGACCTACAATGAGCAGTTCTTC. As protein: CASSWSGTYNEQFF.

The rearrangement joins TRBV7-2 to TRBJ2-3, with D hard to call. This CDR3 has 14 residues. Germline loops: CDR1 SGHTA, CDR2 FQGNSA. Trimming cost V 1 base and J 0 bases, with 5 bases left between them. CDR3 nucleotide sequence: TGTGCCAGCAGCTTAGTCGGTAGCACAGATACGCAGTATTTT. It specifies CASSLVGSTDTQYF. Full variable domain (missing parts from reference TRBV7-2 and TRBJ2-3): GAGVSQSPSNKVTEKGKDVELRCDPISGHTALYWYRQSLGQGLEFLIYFQGNSAPDKSGLPSDRFSAERTGGSVSTLTIQRTQQEDSAVYLCASSLVGSTDTQYFGPGTRLTVL.

This sequence joins TRBV7-3 and TRBJ2-1; no clear D gene. CDR3 size: 14 residues. The germline V and J ends were trimmed by 1 base and 6 bases, with 10 bases remaining between them. CDR1 is SGHTA and CDR2 is FQGTGA in the germline V gene. The CDR3: CASSLKTSGNEQFF. In nucleotides, the CDR3 is TGTGCCAGCAGCTTAAAGACCTCTGGCAATGAGCAGTTCTTC. The variable domain in full, completed from reference TRBV7-3 and TRBJ2-1, reads GAGVSQTPSNKVTEKGKYVELRCDPISGHTALYWYRQSLGQGPEFLIYFQGTGAADDSGLPNDRFFAVRPEGSVSTLKIQRTERGDSAVYLCASSLKTSGNEQFFGPGTRLTVL.

V gene TRBV5-1 combines with J gene TRBJ2-2, with TRBD1 identical over 9 bases. This CDR3 is 15 amino acids long. V dropped 4 bases and J dropped 6; count of bases not matched to a gene: 7. Germline loops: CDR1 SGHRS, CDR2 YFSETQ. CDR3 coding DNA: TGCGCCAGCAGCCTGACGGGACAGGGACCCGGGGAGCTGTTTTTT. Its translation is CASSLTGQGPGELFF.

The chain is built from TRBV4-1 and TRBJ2-5; 10 nucleotides agree with TRBD1. The germline V gene encodes CDR1 MGHRA and CDR2 YSYEKL. The J segment lost 2 bases and the V segment lost 5 bases, leaving 8 bases of the junction unmatched. CDR3 size: 16 residues. The CDR3 sequence: CASSKGQGYLQETQYF. For the CDR3, the DNA is TGCGCCAGCAGCAAGGGACAGGGGTATTTACAAGAGACCCAGTACTTC.

This clone was seen ten or more times. The chain combines TRBV4-1 with TRBJ1-1; D gene unclear. Trimming cost V 5 bases and J 0 bases, with 13 bases left between them. CDR3 length: 15 amino acids. Germline-derived CDR1 and CDR2 are MGHRA and YSYEKL. CDR3 coding DNA: TGCGCCAGCAGCACTCGGGGTATCATGAACACTGAAGCTTTCTTT. Protein sequence: CASSTRGIMNTEAFF.

In this sample, this clone turned up many times. The chain recombines TRBV30 with TRBJ2-3, with D perhaps matching TRBD1 or TRBD2 (6 bases each). Germline V lookup: CDR1 GTSNPN, CDR2 SVGIG (reference sequence). V lost 2 bases, J lost 3 bases, and 15 bases lay in between. This CDR3 comprises 15 residues. The CDR3 sequence is CAWSTGAGGTDTQYF. For the CDR3, the DNA is TGTGCCTGGAGTACGGGGGCGGGTGGTACAGATACGCAGTATTTT.

This chain links TRBV13 with TRBJ2-6; TRBD2 matches at 12 bases. J was trimmed by 3 bases and V by 4 bases; bases with no gene match: 16. CDR3 length: 21 amino acids. Per the germline V gene, CDR1 is PRHDT and CDR2 is FYEKMQ (reference sequence). The CDR3 is CASSSRRGLTSGGGGANVLTF. The CDR3 region has the DNA TGTGCCAGCAGCTCCAGGCGGGGCCTGACTAGCGGGGGTGGTGGGGCCAACGTCCTGACTTTC.

The chain recombines TRBV7-9 with TRBJ2-1; D is perhaps TRBD2 (5 bases). Per the germline V gene, CDR1 is SEHNR and CDR2 is FQNEAQ (reference sequence). The CDR3 is 16 amino acids. V was trimmed by 3 bases and J by 0 bases, leaving 12 bases between them. The CDR3 protein is CASSFVARSSYNEQFF. CDR3 DNA: TGTGCCAGCAGCTTCGTAGCGCGGAGCTCCTACAATGAGCAGTTCTTC.

The CDR3 region is CAGMGNWANYGYTF. The CDR3, as DNA: TGTGCCGGAATGGGAAATTGGGCTAACTATGGCTACACCTTC. V gene TRBV2 combines with J gene TRBJ1-2; D gene unclear. V was trimmed by 11 bases and J by 0 bases, leaving 16 bases between them. The germline V gene encodes CDR1 SNHLY and CDR2 FYNNEI. CDR3 length: 14 amino acids.

The chain couples TRBV4-1 to TRBJ2-3; 7 bases are a match to TRBD1. The CDR3 spans 13 residues. J gave up 5 bases and V 3 bases, and 2 bases lay outside the gene matches. Germline loops: CDR1 MGHRA, CDR2 YSYEKL. CDR3 sequence reads: CASSHPGGDTQYF. CDR3 bases: TGCGCCAGCAGCCATCCAGGGGGAGATACGCAGTATTTT.

This clone was observed a single time. The CDR3 DNA reads TGTGCCAGCAGTGACAGGGGCGGCTACACCTTC. Translation: CASSDRGGYTF. V is TRBV6-4 and J is TRBJ1-2; maybe TRBD1 (5 bases). The CDR3 is made up of 11 amino acids. V was pared by 2 bases and J by 8 bases, with 6 bases between. Germline CDR1 and CDR2: MRHNA and SNTAGT.

CDR3 loop: CASSPWPQETQYF. CDR3 nucleotide sequence: TGTGCCAGCTCACCATGGCCCCAAGAGACCCAGTACTTC. The chain recombines TRBV18 with TRBJ2-5; D ambiguous. Germline CDR1 is KGHSH and CDR2 is LQKENI. The germline V and J ends were trimmed by 2 bases and 1 base, with 5 bases remaining between them. The CDR3 has 13 amino acids.

This clone has just a few counts. In DNA, the CDR3 is TGTGCCAGTAGTATAGAGGGATGGGACACTGAAGCTTTCTTT. Protein product: CASSIEGWDTEAFF. The V gene is TRBV19, the J gene TRBJ1-1; D not certain. In germline, CDR1 is LNHDA, CDR2 SQIVND (reference sequence). The CDR3 runs to 14 residues. The germline V and J ends were trimmed by 0 bases and 3 bases, with 8 bases remaining between them.

By frequency in the sample, this clone is large (0.1 to 1%). The J gene is TRBJ2-3, the V gene TRBV28; 7 positions match TRBD2. V lost 5 bases to trimming and J lost 0 bases; unmatched junction nucleotides: 8. In germline, CDR1 is MDHEN, CDR2 SYDVKM. The CDR3 is made up of 16 amino acids. This CDR3 is CASSMVGRTSTDTQYF. The CDR3 DNA follows: TGTGCCAGCAGTATGGTCGGGAGGACTAGCACAGATACGCAGTATTTT.

The rearrangement links TRBV25-1 to TRBJ2-5; D might be TRBD2 (7 bases). The CDR3 loop spans 17 amino acids. CDR1 is MGHDK and CDR2 is SYGVNS in the germline V gene. Trimming pared 7 bases from V and 5 bases from J, leaving 26 bases between. The CDR3 protein is CASTSAGRGKVTETQYF. CDR3 DNA sequence: TGTGCCAGCACTTCAGCAGGGAGGGGGAAAGTCACCGAGACCCAGTACTTC.

This sequence joins TRBV30 and TRBJ1-3; the D gene is possibly TRBD1 (5 bases). Germline CDR1 reads GTSNPN; CDR2 reads SVGIG (reference sequence). The CDR3 has 13 residues. The V and J ends lost 3 bases and 8 bases respectively, with 14 bases between them. CDR3: CAWRHRLGDTIYF. The CDR3 bases are TGTGCCTGGAGACACCGGCTGGGGGACACCATATATTTT.

V gene TRBV6-5 combines with J gene TRBJ1-3; D uncertain. With 7 bases removed from V and 4 bases from J, the gap between germline ends came to 5 bases. Germline V CDR1 and CDR2: MNHEY, SVGAGI. There are 11 residues in the CDR3. CDR3 nucleotide sequence: TGTGCCAGCATGAGGGGAAACACCATATATTTT. This encodes CASMRGNTIYF.

By share of the sample, this clone is medium-sized. The V call is TRBV2, the J call TRBJ2-1, with 7 bases lining up with TRBD1. CDR1 is SNHLY, CDR2 FYNNEI, per germline. The CDR3 runs to 12 residues. V trimming: 6 bases; J trimming: 9 bases; junction bases outside the gene matches: 5. Written as DNA, the CDR3 is TGTGCCAGCAGAATGACAGGGACTGAGCAGTTCTTC. Its protein is CASRMTGTEQFF.

In nucleotides, the CDR3 is TGTGCCAGCAGTACCTCACAGGGGGGTAGGGCCACCCAGTACTTC. It translates to CASSTSQGGRATQYF. The chain combines TRBV6-5 with TRBJ2-5; TRBD1 matches 8 bases. There are 15 residues in the CDR3. Germline CDR1 and CDR2: MNHEY and SVGAGI. V trimming: 5 bases; J trimming: 8 bases; junction bases outside the gene matches: 13.

The chain joins TRBV10-3 to TRBJ2-5; D is unresolved. The V and J ends lost 2 bases and 4 bases respectively, with 5 bases between them. From germline, CDR1 is ENHRY and CDR2 SYGVKD. This CDR3 has 12 residues. DNA of the CDR3: TGTGCCATCAGTGAGGAGCGAGAGACCCAGTACTTC. Residues: CAISEERETQYF.

V is TRBV9 and J is TRBJ1-1, with D possibly matching TRBD1 (5 bases). The germline V and J ends were trimmed by 4 bases and 1 base, with 11 bases remaining between them. The CDR3 has 14 residues. Germline loops: CDR1 SGDLS, CDR2 YYNGEE. DNA for the CDR3: TGTGCCAGCAGCCCCGATAGGGGGAACACTGAAGCTTTCTTT. It specifies CASSPDRGNTEAFF.

The table lists this clone with a few counts. J is TRBJ1-1 and V is TRBV9; maybe TRBD1 (5 bases). Trimming pared 0 bases from V and 3 bases from J, leaving 12 bases between. The length of the CDR3 is 15 residues. Germline V gives CDR1 SGDLS, CDR2 YYNGEE. The CDR3 DNA follows: TGTGCCAGCAGCGTAGGTGCAGGGTGGGACACTGAAGCTTTCTTT. Translation gives CASSVGAGWDTEAFF.

This chain joins TRBV7-2 and TRBJ2-3; D not certain. The germline gives CDR1 SGHTA, CDR2 FQGNSA. This CDR3 comprises 12 residues. V lost 1 base and J lost 4, with 3 bases in between. In DNA form, the CDR3 reads TGTGCCAGCAGCTTAGATGCAGATACGCAGTATTTT. Its protein is CASSLDADTQYF.